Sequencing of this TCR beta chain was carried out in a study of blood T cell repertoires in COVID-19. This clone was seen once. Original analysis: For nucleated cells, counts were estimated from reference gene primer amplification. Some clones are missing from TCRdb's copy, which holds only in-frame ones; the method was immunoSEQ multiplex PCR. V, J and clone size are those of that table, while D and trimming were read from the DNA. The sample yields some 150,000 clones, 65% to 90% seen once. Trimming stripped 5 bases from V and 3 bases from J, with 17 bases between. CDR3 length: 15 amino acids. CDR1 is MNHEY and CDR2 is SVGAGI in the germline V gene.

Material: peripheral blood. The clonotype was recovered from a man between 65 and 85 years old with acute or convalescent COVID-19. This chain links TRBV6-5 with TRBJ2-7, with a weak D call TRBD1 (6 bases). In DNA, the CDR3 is TGTGCCAGCAGTCCCCGGATCCTAGGGGGCTACGAGCAGTACTTC. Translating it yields CASSPRILGGYEQYF.